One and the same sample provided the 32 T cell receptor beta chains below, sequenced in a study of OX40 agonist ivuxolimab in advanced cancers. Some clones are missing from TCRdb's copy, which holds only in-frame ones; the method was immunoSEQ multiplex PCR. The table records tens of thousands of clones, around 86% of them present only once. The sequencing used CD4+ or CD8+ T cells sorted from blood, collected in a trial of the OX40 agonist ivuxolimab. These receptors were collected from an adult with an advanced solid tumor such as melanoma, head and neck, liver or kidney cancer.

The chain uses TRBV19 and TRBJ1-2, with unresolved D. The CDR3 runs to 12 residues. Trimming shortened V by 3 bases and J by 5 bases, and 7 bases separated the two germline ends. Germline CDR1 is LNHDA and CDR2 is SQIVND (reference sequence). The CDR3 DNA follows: TGTGCCAGTAGTATCTACGGTTATGGCTACACCTTC. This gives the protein CASSIYGYGYTF. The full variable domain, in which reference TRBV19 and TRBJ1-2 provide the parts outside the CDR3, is DGGITQSPKYLFRKEGQNVTLSCEQNLNHDAMYWYRQDPGQGLRLIYYSQIVNDFQKGDIAEGYSVSREKKESFPLTVTSAQKNPTAFYLCASSIYGYGYTFGSGTRLTVV.

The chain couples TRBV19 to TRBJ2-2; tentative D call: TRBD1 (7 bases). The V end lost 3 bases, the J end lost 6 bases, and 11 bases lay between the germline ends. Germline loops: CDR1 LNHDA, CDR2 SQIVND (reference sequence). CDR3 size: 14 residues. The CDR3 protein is CASSIQGGPGELFF. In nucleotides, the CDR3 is TGTGCCAGTAGTATTCAGGGGGGCCCCGGGGAGCTGTTTTTT. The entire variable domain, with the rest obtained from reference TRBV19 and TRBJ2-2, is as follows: DGGITQSPKYLFRKEGQNVTLSCEQNLNHDAMYWYRQDPGQGLRLIYYSQIVNDFQKGDIAEGYSVSREKKESFPLTVTSAQKNPTAFYLCASSIQGGPGELFFGEGSRLTVL.

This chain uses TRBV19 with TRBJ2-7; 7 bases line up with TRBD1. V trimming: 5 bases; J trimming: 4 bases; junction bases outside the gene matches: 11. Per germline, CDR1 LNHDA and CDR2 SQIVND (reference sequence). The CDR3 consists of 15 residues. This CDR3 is CASSPRQGKAYEQYF. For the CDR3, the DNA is TGTGCCAGTAGTCCCCGACAGGGAAAGGCATACGAGCAGTACTTC.

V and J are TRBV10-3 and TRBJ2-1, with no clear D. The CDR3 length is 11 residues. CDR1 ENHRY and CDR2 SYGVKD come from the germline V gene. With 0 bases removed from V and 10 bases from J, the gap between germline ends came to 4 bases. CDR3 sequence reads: CAISESREQFF. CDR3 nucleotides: TGTGCCATCAGTGAGTCGAGGGAGCAGTTCTTC.

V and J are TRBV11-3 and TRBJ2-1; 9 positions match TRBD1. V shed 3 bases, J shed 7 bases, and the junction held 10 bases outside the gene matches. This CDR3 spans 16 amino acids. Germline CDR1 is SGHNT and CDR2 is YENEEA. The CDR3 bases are TGTGCCAGCAGCTTCGTGGGGGGACAGGGTGATAATGAGCAGTTCTTC. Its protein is CASSFVGGQGDNEQFF.

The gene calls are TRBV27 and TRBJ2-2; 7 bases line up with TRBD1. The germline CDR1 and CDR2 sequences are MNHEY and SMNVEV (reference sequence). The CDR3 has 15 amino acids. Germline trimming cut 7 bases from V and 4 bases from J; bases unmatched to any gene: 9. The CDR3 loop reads CASTRGPSITGELFF. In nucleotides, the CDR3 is TGTGCCAGCACAAGGGGGCCCTCTATCACCGGGGAGCTGTTTTTT.

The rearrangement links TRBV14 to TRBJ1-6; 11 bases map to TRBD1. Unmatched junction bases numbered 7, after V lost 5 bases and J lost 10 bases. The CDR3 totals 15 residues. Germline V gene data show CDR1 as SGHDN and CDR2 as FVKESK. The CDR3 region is CASSSRTGGRSPLHF. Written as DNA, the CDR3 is TGTGCCAGCAGCTCCCGGACAGGGGGCAGATCACCCCTCCACTTT.

CDR3 residues: CASSPRRSTGELFF. The CDR3, as DNA: TGTGCCAGCAGTCCCCGGCGAAGCACCGGGGAGCTGTTTTTT. The chain employs TRBV27 and TRBJ2-2; no clear D. CDR3 size: 14 residues. Looked up from germline, CDR1 is MNHEY and CDR2 is SMNVEV (reference sequence). V was trimmed by 5 bases and J by 4 bases, leaving 11 bases between them.

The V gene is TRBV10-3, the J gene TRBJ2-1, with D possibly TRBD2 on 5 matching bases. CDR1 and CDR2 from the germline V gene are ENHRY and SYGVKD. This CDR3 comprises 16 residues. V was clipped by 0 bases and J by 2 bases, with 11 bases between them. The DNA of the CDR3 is TGTGCCATCAGTGAGTCGGAGGATTACGCCTACAATGAGCAGTTCTTC. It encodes CAISESEDYAYNEQFF.

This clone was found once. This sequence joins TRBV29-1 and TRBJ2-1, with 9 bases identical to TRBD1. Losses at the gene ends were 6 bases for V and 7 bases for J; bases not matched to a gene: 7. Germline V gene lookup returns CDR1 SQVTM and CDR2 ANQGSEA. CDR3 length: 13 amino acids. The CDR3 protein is CSVRTGAVNEQFF. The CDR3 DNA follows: TGCAGCGTCCGGACAGGGGCTGTGAATGAGCAGTTCTTC.

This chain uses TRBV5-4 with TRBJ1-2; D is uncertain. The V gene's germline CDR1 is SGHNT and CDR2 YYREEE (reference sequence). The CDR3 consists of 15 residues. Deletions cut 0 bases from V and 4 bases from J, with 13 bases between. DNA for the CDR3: TGTGCCAGCAGCTTGGTAATCGGCAGTAGCTATGGCTACACCTTC. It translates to CASSLVIGSSYGYTF.

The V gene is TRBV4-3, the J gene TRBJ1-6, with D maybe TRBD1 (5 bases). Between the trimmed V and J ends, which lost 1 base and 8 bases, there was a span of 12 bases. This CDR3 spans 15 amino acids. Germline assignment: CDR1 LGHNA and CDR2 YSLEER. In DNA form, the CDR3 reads TGCGCCAGCAGCCAAGGGGGGACGGAATATTCACCCCTCCACTTT. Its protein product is CASSQGGTEYSPLHF.

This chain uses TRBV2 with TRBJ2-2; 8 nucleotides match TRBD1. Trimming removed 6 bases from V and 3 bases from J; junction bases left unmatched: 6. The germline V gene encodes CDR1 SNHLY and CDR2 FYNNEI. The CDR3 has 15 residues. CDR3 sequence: CASRDGQGDTGELFF. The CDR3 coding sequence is TGTGCCAGCAGAGACGGACAGGGTGACACCGGGGAGCTGTTTTTT.

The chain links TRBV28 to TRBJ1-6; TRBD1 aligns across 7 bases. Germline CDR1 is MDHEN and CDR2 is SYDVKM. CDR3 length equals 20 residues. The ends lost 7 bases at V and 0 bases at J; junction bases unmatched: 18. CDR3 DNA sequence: TGTGCCAGCACCTTATCCCGGGACAGCCTTTCGAGCTCCTATAATTCACCCCTCCACTTT. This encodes CASTLSRDSLSSSYNSPLHF.

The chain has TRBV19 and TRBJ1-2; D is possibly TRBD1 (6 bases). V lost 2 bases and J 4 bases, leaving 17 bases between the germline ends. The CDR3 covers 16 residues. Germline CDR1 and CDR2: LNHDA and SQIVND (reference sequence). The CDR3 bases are TGTGCCAGTAGTATAAGGGGGGAAGGGGCGACCTATGGCTACACCTTC. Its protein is CASSIRGEGATYGYTF.

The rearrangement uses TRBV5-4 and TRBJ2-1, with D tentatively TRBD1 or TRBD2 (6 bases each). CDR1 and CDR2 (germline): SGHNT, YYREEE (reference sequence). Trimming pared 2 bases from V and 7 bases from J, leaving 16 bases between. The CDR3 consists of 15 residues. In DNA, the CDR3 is TGTGCCAGCAGCTTACGGGGGCCATCAGGGAATGAGCAGTTCTTC. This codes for CASSLRGPSGNEQFF.

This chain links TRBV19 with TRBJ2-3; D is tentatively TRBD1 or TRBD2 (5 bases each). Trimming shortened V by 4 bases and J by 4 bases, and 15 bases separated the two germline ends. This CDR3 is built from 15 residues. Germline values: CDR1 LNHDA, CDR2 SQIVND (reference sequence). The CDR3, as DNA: TGTGCCAGTAGTAACAGAGGGGCCGTTTCAGATACGCAGTATTTT. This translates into CASSNRGAVSDTQYF. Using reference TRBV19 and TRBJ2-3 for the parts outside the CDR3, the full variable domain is DGGITQSPKYLFRKEGQNVTLSCEQNLNHDAMYWYRQDPGQGLRLIYYSQIVNDFQKGDIAEGYSVSREKKESFPLTVTSAQKNPTAFYLCASSNRGAVSDTQYFGPGTRLTVL.

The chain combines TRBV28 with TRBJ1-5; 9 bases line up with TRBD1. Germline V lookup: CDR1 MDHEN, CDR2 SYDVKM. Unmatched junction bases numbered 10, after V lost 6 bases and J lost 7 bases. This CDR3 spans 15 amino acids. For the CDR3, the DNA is TGTGCCAGCAGATTGGGACAGGGCGCTGAGCAGCCCCAGCATTTT. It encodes CASRLGQGAEQPQHF. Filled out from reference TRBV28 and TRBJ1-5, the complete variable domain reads DVKVTQSSRYLVKRTGEKVFLECVQDMDHENMFWYRQDPGLGLRLIYFSYDVKMKEKGDIPEGYSVSREKKERFSLILESASTNQTSMYLCASRLGQGAEQPQHFGDGTRLSIL.

CDR3 nucleotide sequence: TGTGCCAGCAGTTTATCGGGACACCGGGGCTACACCTTC. Its translation is CASSLSGHRGYTF. V is TRBV28 and J is TRBJ1-2; TRBD1 might be the D (6 bases). Trimming left V 1 base short and J 8 bases short, with 11 bases between. CDR3 length equals 13 residues. The germline CDR1 and CDR2 sequences are MDHEN and SYDVKM.

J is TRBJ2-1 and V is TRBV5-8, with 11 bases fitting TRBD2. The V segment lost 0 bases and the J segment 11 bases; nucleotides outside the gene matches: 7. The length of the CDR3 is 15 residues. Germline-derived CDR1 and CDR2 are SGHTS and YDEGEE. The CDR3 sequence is CASSLGLAGGQKQFF. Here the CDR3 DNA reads TGTGCCAGCAGCTTGGGGCTAGCGGGGGGTCAAAAGCAGTTCTTC.

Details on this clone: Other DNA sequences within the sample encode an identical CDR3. The CDR3 protein is CASSLVRLAGGRDTQYF. DNA of the CDR3: TGTGCCAGCAGCTTAGTTCGACTAGCGGGGGGGAGAGATACGCAGTATTTT. The gene calls are TRBV7-2 and TRBJ2-3; TRBD2 matches at 14 bases. V lost 1 base and J lost 5; bases outside the gene matches: 5. This CDR3 spans 17 amino acids. Germline lookup yields CDR1 SGHTA and CDR2 FQGNSA.

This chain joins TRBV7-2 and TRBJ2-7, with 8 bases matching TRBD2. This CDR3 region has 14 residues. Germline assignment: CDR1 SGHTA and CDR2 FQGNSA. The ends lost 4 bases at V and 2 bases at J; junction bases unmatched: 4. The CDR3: CASSYSGAAYEQYF. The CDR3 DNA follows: TGTGCCAGCAGCTATAGCGGGGCCGCCTACGAGCAGTACTTC. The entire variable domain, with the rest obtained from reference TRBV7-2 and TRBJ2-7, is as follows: GAGVSQSPSNKVTEKGKDVELRCDPISGHTALYWYRQSLGQGLEFLIYFQGNSAPDKSGLPSDRFSAERTGGSVSTLTIQRTQQEDSAVYLCASSYSGAAYEQYFGPGTRLTVT.

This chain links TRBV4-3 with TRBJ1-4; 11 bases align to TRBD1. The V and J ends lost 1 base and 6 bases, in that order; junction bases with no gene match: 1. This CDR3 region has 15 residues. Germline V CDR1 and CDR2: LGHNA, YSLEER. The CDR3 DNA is TGCGCCAGCAGCCAAGGGGACAGGGGGGATGAAAAACTGTTTTTT. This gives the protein CASSQGDRGDEKLFF.

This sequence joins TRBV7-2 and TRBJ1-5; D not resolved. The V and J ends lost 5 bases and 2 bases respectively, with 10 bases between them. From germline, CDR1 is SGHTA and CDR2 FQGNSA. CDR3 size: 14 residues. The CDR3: CASSGRGGNQPQHF. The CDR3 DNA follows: TGTGCCAGCAGCGGAAGAGGTGGCAATCAGCCCCAGCATTTT.

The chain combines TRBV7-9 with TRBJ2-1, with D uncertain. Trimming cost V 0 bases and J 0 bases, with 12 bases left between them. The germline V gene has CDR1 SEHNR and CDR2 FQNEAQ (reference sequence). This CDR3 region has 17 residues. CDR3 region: CASSLAMTEGSYNEQFF. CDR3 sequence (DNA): TGTGCCAGCAGCTTAGCCATGACCGAAGGCTCCTACAATGAGCAGTTCTTC.

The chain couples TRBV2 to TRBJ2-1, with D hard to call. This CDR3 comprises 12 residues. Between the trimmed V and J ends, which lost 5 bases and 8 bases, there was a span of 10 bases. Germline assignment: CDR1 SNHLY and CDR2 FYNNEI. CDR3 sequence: CASSYTWDEQFF. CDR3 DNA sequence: TGTGCCAGCAGTTACACTTGGGATGAGCAGTTCTTC.

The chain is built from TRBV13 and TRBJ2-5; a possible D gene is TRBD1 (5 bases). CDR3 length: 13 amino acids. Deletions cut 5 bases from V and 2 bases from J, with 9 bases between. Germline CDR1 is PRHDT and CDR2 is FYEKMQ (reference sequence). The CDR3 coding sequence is TGTGCCAGCAGCCGACAGCCGCAAGAGACCCAGTACTTC. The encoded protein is CASSRQPQETQYF. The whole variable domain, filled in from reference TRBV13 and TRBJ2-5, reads AAGVIQSPRHLIKEKRETATLKCYPIPRHDTVYWYQQGPGQDPQFLISFYEKMQSDKGSIPDRFSAQQFSDYHSELNMSSLELGDSALYFCASSRQPQETQYFGPGTRLLVL.

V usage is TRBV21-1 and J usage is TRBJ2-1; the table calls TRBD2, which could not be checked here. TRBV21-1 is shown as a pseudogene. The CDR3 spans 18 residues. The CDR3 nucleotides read TGTGCCAGCACCCGGACTAGCGGAATTGAGAGCTCCTACAATGAGCAGTTCTTC. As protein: CASTRTSGIESSYNEQFF.

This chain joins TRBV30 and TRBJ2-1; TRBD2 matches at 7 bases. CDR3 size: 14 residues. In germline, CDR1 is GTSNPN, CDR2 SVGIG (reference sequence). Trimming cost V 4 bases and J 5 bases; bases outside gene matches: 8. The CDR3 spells CAWNGGTTHNEQFF. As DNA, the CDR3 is TGTGCCTGGAACGGGGGGACTACCCACAATGAGCAGTTCTTC. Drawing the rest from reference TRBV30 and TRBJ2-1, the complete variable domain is SQTIHQWPATLVQPVGSPLSLECTVEGTSNPNLYWYRQAAGRGLQLLFYSVGIGQISSEVPQNLSASRPQDRQFILSSKKLLLSDSGFYLCAWNGGTTHNEQFFGPGTRLTVL.

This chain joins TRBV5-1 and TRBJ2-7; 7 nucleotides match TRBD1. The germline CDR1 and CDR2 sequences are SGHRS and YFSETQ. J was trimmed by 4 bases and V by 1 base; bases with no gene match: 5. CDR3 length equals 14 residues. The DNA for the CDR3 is TGCGCCAGCAGCTTGAGACAGGGCCCTTACGAGCAGTACTTC. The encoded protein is CASSLRQGPYEQYF. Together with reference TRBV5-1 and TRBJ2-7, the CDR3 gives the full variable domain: KAGVTQTPRYLIKTRGQQVTLSCSPISGHRSVSWYQQTPGQGLQFLFEYFSETQRNKGNFPGRFSGRQFSNSRSEMNVSTLELGDSALYLCASSLRQGPYEQYFGPGTRLTVT.

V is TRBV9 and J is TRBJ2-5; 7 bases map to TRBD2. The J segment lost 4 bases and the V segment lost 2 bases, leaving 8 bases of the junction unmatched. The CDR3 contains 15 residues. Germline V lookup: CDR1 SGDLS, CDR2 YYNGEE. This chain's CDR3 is CASSVRGEGAETQYF. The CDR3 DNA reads TGTGCCAGCAGCGTTCGGGGGGAGGGCGCAGAGACCCAGTACTTC.

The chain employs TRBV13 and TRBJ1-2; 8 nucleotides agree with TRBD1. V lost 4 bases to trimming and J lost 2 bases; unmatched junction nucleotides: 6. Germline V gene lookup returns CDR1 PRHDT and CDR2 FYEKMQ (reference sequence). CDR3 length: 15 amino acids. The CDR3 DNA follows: TGTGCCAGCAGCTCTTTCGGACAGGGAAACTATGGCTACACCTTC. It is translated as CASSSFGQGNYGYTF.